The 27 T cell receptor beta chains in this list originate from one sample, sequenced in a study of T cells in Graves' hyperthyroidism and ophthalmopathy. Amplification of TCR beta CDR3 regions used RNA as the template. The HTBI primer set served for first-round RT-PCR of the TCR CDR3. TCRdb re-called the multiplex PCR reads through MiXCR, storing one row per CDR3 protein. Altogether about half a million distinct CDR3 sequences are present, 22% being singletons, with the ten largest covering approximately 49%. The specimen was blood. Receptors were obtained from a woman aged 70-85 years with Graves' ophthalmopathy.

This clonotype has a handful of counts. The chain links TRBV20-1 to TRBJ2-1; D possibly matches TRBD1 or TRBD2 (5 bases each). This CDR3 contains 12 residues. V dropped 6 bases and J dropped 6 bases, with 12 bases sitting between them. The V gene's germline CDR1 is DFQATT and CDR2 SNEGSKA (reference sequence). This CDR3 reads CSAPPGPNEQFF. CDR3 nucleotide sequence: TGCAGTGCCCCTCCGGGACCCAATGAGCAGTTCTTC.

V gene TRBV19 combines with J gene TRBJ2-3; no definite D call. The germline V gene encodes CDR1 LNHDA and CDR2 SQIVND (reference sequence). This CDR3 region has 14 residues. V was clipped by 3 bases and J by 2 bases, with 9 bases between them. The CDR3 coding sequence is TGTGCCAGTAGTATTGGGCCAGCCACAGATACGCAGTATTTT. Protein sequence: CASSIGPATDTQYF.

CDR3 loop: CASSGLAGVYEQYF. CDR3 coding DNA: TGTGCCAGCAGTGGACTAGCGGGGGTCTACGAGCAGTACTTC. The chain couples TRBV2 to TRBJ2-7, with 12 positions matching TRBD2. The V and J ends lost 4 bases and 3 bases, in that order; junction bases with no gene match: 1. Germline CDR1 is SNHLY and CDR2 is FYNNEI. CDR3 length equals 14 residues.

This rearrangement joins TRBV4-3 to TRBJ2-1; 7 bases align to TRBD2. Germline lookup yields CDR1 LGHNA and CDR2 YSLEER. V lost 4 bases to trimming and J lost 6 bases; unmatched junction nucleotides: 12. This CDR3 is built from 16 residues. The CDR3 protein is CASSPTIAGYTNEQFF. CDR3 nucleotides: TGCGCCAGCAGCCCTACCATAGCGGGTTACACCAATGAGCAGTTCTTC.

As for this clonotype: A clone one base away is much larger, so this may be a read error. J is TRBJ2-3 and V is TRBV29-1; no reliable D call. Per germline, CDR1 SQVTM and CDR2 ANQGSEA. CDR3 size: 15 residues. V lost 3 bases to trimming and J lost 3 bases, with 16 bases between them. The CDR3 reads CSVDRARGSTDTQYF. The CDR3 DNA sequence: TGCAGCGTTGACCGAGCGAGAGGTAGTACAGATACGCAGTATTTT.

This clonotype has just a few counts. The rearrangement joins TRBV6-1 to TRBJ2-3, with 8 bases matching TRBD2. The CDR3 consists of 14 residues. V was pared by 10 bases and J by 5 bases, with 11 bases of the junction left unmatched. Germline CDR1 and CDR2: MNHNS and SASEGT. For the CDR3, the DNA is TGTGCCACCTCCTCGGGGGGGAAGAGAGATACGCAGTATTTT. This codes for CATSSGGKRDTQYF.

This clonotype was detected ten times or more. V and J are TRBV2 and TRBJ1-2, with D unresolved. Germline V lookup: CDR1 SNHLY, CDR2 FYNNEI. Trimming pared 6 bases from V and 3 bases from J, leaving 14 bases between. The length of the CDR3 is 14 residues. The CDR3 nucleotides read TGTGCCAGCAGCGGGTTTGTGGGTTACTATGGCTACACCTTC. It yields the protein CASSGFVGYYGYTF.

The chain employs TRBV19 and TRBJ1-5; D might be TRBD1 (6 bases). CDR1 is LNHDA, CDR2 SQIVND, per germline (reference sequence). With 6 bases removed from V and 1 base from J, the gap between germline ends came to 13 bases. The CDR3 is 15 amino acids. CDR3 in amino acids: CASRIQGSSNQPQHF. In DNA form, the CDR3 reads TGTGCCAGTAGGATACAGGGCTCAAGCAATCAGCCCCAGCATTTT.

Details on this clonotype: The CDR3 carries no conserved terminal phenylalanine or tryptophan, so it likely arises from a read error. The chain recombines TRBV7-2 with TRBJ2-7, with TRBD2 matching over 9 bases. V was pared by 5 bases and J by 4 bases, with 9 bases of the junction left unmatched. Germline-derived CDR1 and CDR2 are SGHTA and FQGNSA. This CDR3 is built from 15 residues. The CDR3 spells CASSLYSGRIYEQYC. The CDR3 nucleotides are TGTGCCAGCAGCCTATATAGCGGGAGAATTTACGAGCAGTACTGC.

This clonotype was seen more than once but under ten times. The chain has TRBV9 and TRBJ2-7; D is unclear. V was trimmed by 3 bases and J by 2 bases, leaving 15 bases between them. This CDR3 is built from 15 residues. The germline CDR1 and CDR2 sequences are SGDLS and YYNGEE. CDR3 DNA sequence: TGTGCCAGCAGCGCCCGCCCGGTCCCAACCTACGAGCAGTACTTC. This encodes CASSARPVPTYEQYF.

In its sample, this clonotype was seen many times. The chain couples TRBV6-2 or TRBV6-3 to TRBJ1-5; possibly TRBD1 for D (5 bases). CDR3 size: 14 residues. Germline loops: CDR1 MNHEY, CDR2 SVGEGT. The V end was cut by 5 bases, the J end by 4 bases, with 12 bases between. CDR3 nucleotides: TGTGCCAGCAGTCGACAGTTACCGAATCAGCCCCAGCATTTT. It yields the protein CASSRQLPNQPQHF.

This chain uses TRBV6-1 with TRBJ1-1; D is ambiguous. In germline, CDR1 is MNHNS, CDR2 SASEGT. Trimming took off 5 bases at V and 2 bases at J, with 15 bases between the two ends. This CDR3 spans 15 amino acids. The CDR3 DNA follows: TGTGCCAGCAGTTACGGTGGAGGTACTAACACTGAAGCTTTCTTT. Its translation: CASSYGGGTNTEAFF.

This clonotype was observed a single time. The V gene is TRBV18, the J gene TRBJ2-1, with a possible D match to TRBD2 (6 bases). Germline CDR1 reads KGHSH; CDR2 reads LQKENI. The CDR3 sequence is 16 residues long. Trimming stripped 2 bases from V and 7 bases from J, with 18 bases between. CDR3 coding DNA: TGTGCCAGCTCACCAGTTAGGCGGACGGAGGGGAATGAGCAGTTCTTC. This translates into CASSPVRRTEGNEQFF.

This clonotype appeared a few times. CDR3 protein: CASSKDYNEQFF. The DNA of the CDR3 is TGCGCCAGCAGTAAGGACTACAATGAGCAGTTCTTC. The V call is TRBV5-1, the J call TRBJ2-1, with D unclear. Trimming took off 5 bases at V and 3 bases at J, with 6 bases between the two ends. The CDR3 covers 12 residues. In germline, CDR1 is SGHRS, CDR2 YFSETQ.

Remarks on this clonotype: Mismatch with germline at one junction end may stem from a read error. The genes are TRBV19 and TRBJ2-1, with 13 bases that match TRBD2. The CDR3 is 15 residues long. Per the germline V gene, CDR1 is LNHDA and CDR2 is SQIVND (reference sequence). CDR3 nucleotide sequence: TGTGCCAGTAGAATAGGACTAGCGGGGGACAATGAGCAGTTCTTC. This encodes CASRIGLAGDNEQFF.

Many counts were recorded for this clonotype. V and J are TRBV2 and TRBJ1-5; D call uncertain. CDR1 is SNHLY, CDR2 FYNNEI, per germline. V was cut by 7 bases and J by 1 base, with 14 bases left in between. This CDR3 has 15 amino acids. In DNA, the CDR3 is TGTGCCAGCACCAAAGGATCCGGCAGCAATCAGCCCCAGCATTTT. It translates to CASTKGSGSNQPQHF.

The rearrangement links TRBV6-1 to TRBJ2-3; no firm D call. The V gene's germline CDR1 is MNHNS and CDR2 SASEGT. The CDR3 is made up of 15 amino acids. Between the trimmed V and J ends, which lost 3 bases and 0 bases, there was a span of 10 bases. The CDR3 sequence: CASSDLASSTDTQYF. CDR3 in DNA: TGTGCCAGCAGTGACCTGGCCAGTAGCACAGATACGCAGTATTTT.

This clonotype was observed a handful of times. V and J are TRBV6-4 and TRBJ1-1; 7 bases are a match to TRBD1. Losses at the gene ends were 6 bases for V and 4 bases for J; bases not matched to a gene: 8. This CDR3 is built from 14 residues. Germline-derived CDR1 and CDR2 are MRHNA and SNTAGT. The CDR3 DNA is TGTGCCAGCAGACCTACAGGGGCTAGCACTGAAGCTTTCTTT. Its protein is CASRPTGASTEAFF.

The chain links TRBV7-8 to TRBJ2-7; 11 positions match TRBD1. The CDR3 length is 17 residues. Germline CDR1 is SGHVS and CDR2 is FQNEAQ. The junction had 8 bases not matched to a gene; V was cut back by 0 bases and J by 4 bases. CDR3 sequence: CASSLAGGQGARYEQYF. The CDR3 DNA reads as TGTGCCAGCAGCTTAGCAGGCGGACAGGGGGCGCGATACGAGCAGTACTTC.

This clonotype was found once. The chain carries TRBV5-1 and TRBJ1-5; D is uncertain. V lost 4 bases and J lost 1, with 12 bases in between. Germline V CDR1 and CDR2: SGHRS, YFSETQ. The CDR3 runs to 15 residues. Written as DNA, the CDR3 is TGCGCCAGCAGCCCGACCGGATCAAGCAATCAGCCCCAGCATTTT. This encodes CASSPTGSSNQPQHF.

This clonotype turned up a few times. V is TRBV7-9 and J is TRBJ1-1; tentatively, D is TRBD1 (5 bases). CDR1 is SEHNR and CDR2 is FQNEAQ in the germline V gene (reference sequence). CDR3 length equals 13 residues. V lost 6 bases and J 5 bases, leaving 13 bases between the germline ends. CDR3 in amino acids: CASRYGGLTEAFF. The CDR3 DNA reads TGTGCCAGCAGGTACGGGGGTCTGACTGAAGCTTTCTTT. Full variable domain (remainder filled in from reference TRBV7-9 and TRBJ1-1): DTGVSQNPRHKITKRGQNVTFRCDPISEHNRLYWYRQTLGQGPEFLTYFQNEAQLEKSRLLSDRFSAERPKGSFSTLEIQRTEQGDSAMYLCASRYGGLTEAFFGQGTRLTVV.

This clonotype was picked up one time. A much larger clonotype is one base distant, so this may be a read error. The rearrangement links TRBV11-2 to TRBJ2-1, with 8 nucleotides matching TRBD2. The CDR3 extends over 14 amino acids. Germline-derived CDR1 and CDR2 are SGHAT and FQNNGV. In DNA, the CDR3 is TGTGCCGGCAGTCCCGGGACTAGTCGGGATGAGCAGTTCTTC. Its translation: CAGSPGTSRDEQFF. Full variable domain (missing parts from reference TRBV11-2 and TRBJ2-1): EAGVAQSPRYKIIEKRQSVAFWCNPISGHATLYWYQQILGQGPKLLIQFQNNGVVDDSQLPKDRFSAERLKGVDSTLKIQPAKLEDSAVYLCAGSPGTSRDEQFFGPGTRLTVL.

This clonotype has only a few counts. The rearrangement links TRBV6-1 to TRBJ1-2, with D maybe TRBD1 (5 bases). V lost 6 bases and J 2 bases, leaving 13 bases between the germline ends. The CDR3 contains 14 residues. Germline loops: CDR1 MNHNS, CDR2 SASEGT. The CDR3 reads CASRPIRENYGYTF. The CDR3 coding sequence is TGTGCCAGCAGGCCCATCAGGGAAAACTATGGCTACACCTTC.

This clonotype was detected a few times. The chain is built from TRBV29-1 and TRBJ1-1, with a possible D match to TRBD1 (6 bases). Deletions cut 5 bases from V and 7 bases from J, with 20 bases between. Germline V gives CDR1 SQVTM, CDR2 ANQGSEA. The CDR3 runs to 14 residues. CDR3: CSVSFTPTGSEAFF. CDR3 sequence (DNA): TGCAGCGTTAGTTTTACCCCAACAGGGAGTGAAGCTTTCTTT.

This clonotype appeared a single time. The V and J genes are TRBV30 and TRBJ2-7; TRBD1 matches 10 bases. The CDR3 runs 13 residues. The V gene end was trimmed by 4 bases and the J gene end by 3 bases; junction bases not matched to a gene: 3. In germline, CDR1 is GTSNPN, CDR2 SVGIG (reference sequence). The DNA for the CDR3 is TGTGCCTGGAAAGGGGACAGGGGCTACGAGCAGTACTTC. As protein: CAWKGDRGYEQYF.

This clonotype was recorded a few times. The rearrangement joins TRBV3-1 to TRBJ2-7, with TRBD2 identical over 12 bases. Germline lookup yields CDR1 LGHDT and CDR2 YNNKEL (reference sequence). CDR3 length: 15 amino acids. Trimming took 1 base from V and 7 from J; bases not matched to a gene: 5. CDR3 region: CASSQVRLAGEEQYF. Here the CDR3 DNA reads TGTGCCAGCAGCCAAGTGCGACTAGCGGGAGAAGAGCAGTACTTC.

This clonotype has just a few counts. The chain combines TRBV19 with TRBJ2-5; perhaps TRBD1 as D (6 bases). Germline CDR1 reads LNHDA; CDR2 reads SQIVND (reference sequence). This CDR3 is 19 amino acids long. Trimming left V 8 bases short and J 2 bases short, with 30 bases between. Here the CDR3 reads CASSNRPSTDRRWQETQYF. The CDR3 DNA sequence: TGTGCCAGTTCCAACCGACCCTCCACCGACAGGAGGTGGCAAGAGACCCAGTACTTC.